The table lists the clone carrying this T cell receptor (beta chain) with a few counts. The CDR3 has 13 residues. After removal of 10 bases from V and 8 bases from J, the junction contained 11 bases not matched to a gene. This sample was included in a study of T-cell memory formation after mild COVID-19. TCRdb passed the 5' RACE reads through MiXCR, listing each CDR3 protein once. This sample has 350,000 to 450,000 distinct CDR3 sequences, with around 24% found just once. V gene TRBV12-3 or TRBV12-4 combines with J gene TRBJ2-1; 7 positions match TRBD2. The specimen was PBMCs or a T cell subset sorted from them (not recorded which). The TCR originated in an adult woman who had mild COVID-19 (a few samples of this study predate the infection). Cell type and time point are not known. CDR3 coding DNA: TGTGCCACCGCTAGCGGTCCACTCTATGAGCAGTTCTTC. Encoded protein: CATASGPLYEQFF.